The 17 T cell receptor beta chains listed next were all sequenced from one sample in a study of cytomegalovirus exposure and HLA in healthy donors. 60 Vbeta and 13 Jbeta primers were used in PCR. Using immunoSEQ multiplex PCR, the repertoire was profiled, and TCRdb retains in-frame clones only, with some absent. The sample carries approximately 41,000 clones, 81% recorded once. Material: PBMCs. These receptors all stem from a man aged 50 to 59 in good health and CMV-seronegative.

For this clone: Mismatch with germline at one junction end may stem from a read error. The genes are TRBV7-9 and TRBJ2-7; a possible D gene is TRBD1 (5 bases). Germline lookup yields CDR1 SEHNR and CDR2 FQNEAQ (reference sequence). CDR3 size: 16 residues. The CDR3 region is CSSSLVTGAFEGEQYF. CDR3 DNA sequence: TGTTCCAGCAGCTTAGTAACAGGCGCTTTCGAAGGCGAGCAGTACTTC.

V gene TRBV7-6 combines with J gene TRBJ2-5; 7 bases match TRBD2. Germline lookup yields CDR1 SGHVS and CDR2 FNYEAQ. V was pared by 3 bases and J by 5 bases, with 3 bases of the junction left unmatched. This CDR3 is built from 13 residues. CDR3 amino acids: CASSLGGRETQYF. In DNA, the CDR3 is TGTGCCAGCAGCTTGGGAGGGAGGGAGACCCAGTACTTC. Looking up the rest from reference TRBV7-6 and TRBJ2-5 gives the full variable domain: GAGVSQSPRYKVTKRGQDVALRCDPISGHVSLYWYRQALGQGPEFLTYFNYEAQQDKSGLPNDRFSAERPEGSISTLTIQRTEQRDSAMYRCASSLGGRETQYFGPGTRLLVL.

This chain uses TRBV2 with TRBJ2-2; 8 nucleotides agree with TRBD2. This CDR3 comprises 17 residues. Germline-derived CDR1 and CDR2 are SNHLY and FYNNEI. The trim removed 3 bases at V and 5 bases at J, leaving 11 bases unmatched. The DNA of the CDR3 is TGTGCCAGCAGTGACTTGAAGGGCCGCGGGAGGACCGGGGAGCTGTTTTTT. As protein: CASSDLKGRGRTGELFF.

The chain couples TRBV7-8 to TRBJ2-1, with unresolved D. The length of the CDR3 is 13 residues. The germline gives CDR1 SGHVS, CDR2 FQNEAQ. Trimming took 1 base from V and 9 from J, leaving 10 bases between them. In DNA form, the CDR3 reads TGTGCCAGCAGCTTAGGGGTCGCAGGTGAGCAGTTCTTC. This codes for CASSLGVAGEQFF.

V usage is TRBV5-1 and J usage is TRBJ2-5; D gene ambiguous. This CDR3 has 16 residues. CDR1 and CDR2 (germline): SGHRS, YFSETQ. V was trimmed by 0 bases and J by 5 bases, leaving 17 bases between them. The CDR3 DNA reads TGCGCCAGCAGCTTGGGTTTGATGACGGGTTGGGAGACCCAGTACTTC. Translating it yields CASSLGLMTGWETQYF. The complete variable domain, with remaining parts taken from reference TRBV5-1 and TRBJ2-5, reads KAGVTQTPRYLIKTRGQQVTLSCSPISGHRSVSWYQQTPGQGLQFLFEYFSETQRNKGNFPGRFSGRQFSNSRSEMNVSTLELGDSALYLCASSLGLMTGWETQYFGPGTRLLVL.

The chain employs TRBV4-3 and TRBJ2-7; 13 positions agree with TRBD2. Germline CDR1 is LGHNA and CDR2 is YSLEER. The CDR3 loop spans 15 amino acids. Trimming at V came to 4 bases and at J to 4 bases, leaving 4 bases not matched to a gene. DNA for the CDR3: TGCGCCAGCAGCCCCGGGACTAGCGGGATTTACGAGCAGTACTTC. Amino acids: CASSPGTSGIYEQYF.

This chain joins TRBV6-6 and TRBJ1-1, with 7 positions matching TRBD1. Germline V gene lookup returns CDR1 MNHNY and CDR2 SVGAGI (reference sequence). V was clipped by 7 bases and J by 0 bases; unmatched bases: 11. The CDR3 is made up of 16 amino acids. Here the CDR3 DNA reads TGTGCCAGCACCCTACCCAGGGGGGCCCTGAACACTGAAGCTTTCTTT. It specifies CASTLPRGALNTEAFF.

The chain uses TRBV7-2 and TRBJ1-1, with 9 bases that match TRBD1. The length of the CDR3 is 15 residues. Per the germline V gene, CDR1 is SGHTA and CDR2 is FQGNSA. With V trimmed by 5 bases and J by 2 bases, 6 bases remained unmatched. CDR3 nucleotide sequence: TGTGCCAGCAGCGGTTGGACAGGGGAAAACACTGAAGCTTTCTTT. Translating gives CASSGWTGENTEAFF.

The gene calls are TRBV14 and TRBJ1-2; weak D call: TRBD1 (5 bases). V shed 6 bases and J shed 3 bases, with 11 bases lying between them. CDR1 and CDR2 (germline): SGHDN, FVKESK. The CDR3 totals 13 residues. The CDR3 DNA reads TGTGCCAGCAGGGGACGGGGGTACTATGGCTACACCTTC. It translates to CASRGRGYYGYTF.

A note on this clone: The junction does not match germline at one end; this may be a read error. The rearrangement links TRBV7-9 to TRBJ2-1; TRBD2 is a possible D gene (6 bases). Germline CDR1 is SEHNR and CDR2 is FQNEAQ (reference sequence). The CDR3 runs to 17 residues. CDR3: CSSSLGSSALTYNEQFF. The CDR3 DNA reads TGTTCCAGCAGCTTAGGTTCTAGCGCCCTTACCTATAATGAGCAGTTCTTC.

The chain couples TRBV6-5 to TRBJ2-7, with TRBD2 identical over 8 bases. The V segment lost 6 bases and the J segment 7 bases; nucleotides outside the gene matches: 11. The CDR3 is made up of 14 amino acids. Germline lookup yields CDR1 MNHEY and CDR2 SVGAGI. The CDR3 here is CASRQRETIGEQYF. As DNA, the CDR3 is TGTGCCAGCAGGCAGCGGGAGACTATAGGAGAGCAGTACTTC.

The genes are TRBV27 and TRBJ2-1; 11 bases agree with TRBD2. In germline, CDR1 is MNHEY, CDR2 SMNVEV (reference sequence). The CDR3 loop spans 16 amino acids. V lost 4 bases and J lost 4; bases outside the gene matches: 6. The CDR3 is CASSSLAGGRYNEQFF. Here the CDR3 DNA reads TGTGCCAGCAGTTCCCTAGCGGGAGGAAGGTACAATGAGCAGTTCTTC.

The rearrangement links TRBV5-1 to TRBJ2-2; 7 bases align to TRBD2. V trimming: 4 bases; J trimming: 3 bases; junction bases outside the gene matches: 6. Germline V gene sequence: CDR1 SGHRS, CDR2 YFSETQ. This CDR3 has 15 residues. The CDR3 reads CASSPGGTHTGELFF. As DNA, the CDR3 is TGCGCCAGCAGCCCGGGAGGTACCCACACCGGGGAGCTGTTTTTT.

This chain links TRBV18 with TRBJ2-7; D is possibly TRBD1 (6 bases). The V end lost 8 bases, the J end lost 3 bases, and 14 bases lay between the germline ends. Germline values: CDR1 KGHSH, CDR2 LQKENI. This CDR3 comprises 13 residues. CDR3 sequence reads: CASADSSYYEQYF. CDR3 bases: TGTGCCAGCGCGGACAGCTCCTACTACGAGCAGTACTTC.

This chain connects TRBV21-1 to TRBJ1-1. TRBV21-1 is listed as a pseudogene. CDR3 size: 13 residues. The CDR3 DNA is TGTGCCAGCAGCCGAAATAGGGGGGGGGAAGCTTTCTTT. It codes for CASSRNRGGEAFF.

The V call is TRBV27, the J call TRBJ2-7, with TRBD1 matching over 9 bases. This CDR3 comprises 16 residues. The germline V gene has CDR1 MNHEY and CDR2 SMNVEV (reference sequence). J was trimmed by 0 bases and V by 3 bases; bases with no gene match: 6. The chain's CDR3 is CASSFKGQGLSYEQYF. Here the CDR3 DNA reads TGTGCCAGCAGTTTTAAAGGACAGGGGCTCTCCTACGAGCAGTACTTC.

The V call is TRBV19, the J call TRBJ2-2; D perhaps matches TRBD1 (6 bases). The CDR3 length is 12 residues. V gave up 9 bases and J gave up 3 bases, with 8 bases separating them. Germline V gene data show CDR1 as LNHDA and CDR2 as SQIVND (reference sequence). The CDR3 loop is CASWTDTGELFF. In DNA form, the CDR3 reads TGTGCCAGCTGGACAGACACCGGGGAGCTGTTTTTT.